The present entry profiles one T cell receptor beta chain with its context. It has no known antigen specificity. No base-level quality is on record; no much larger clone is a single base apart. The data are from a study of blood T cell repertoires in COVID-19 (dated by TCRdb to about 2020). Describing the broader study: Samples covering the acute and convalescent phases of COVID-19 were provided by collaborators in the United States, Italy and Spain. The prospective study material was composed of cDNA or gDNA derived from T cells, B-cell-depleted T cells, or PBMCs. Subjects who had been exposed to COVID-19, were actively infected with it, or had recovered from it provided the deeply sampled blood TCRbeta repertoires that made up the dataset. The repertoires were released in a freely available public database intended as a resource for research on the immune response to SARS-CoV-2. The samples were drawn from two sources: the first 160 participants of the ongoing ImmuneRACE study, and about 1,300 subjects contributed by 6 global collaborators. A de-identified subject ID, COVID-19 status, age in years and sex were almost always included in the sample metadata. Where available, HLA class I and class II types were taken from metadata supplied by the sample provider and were not determined by assay-based typing. Points the paper makes about the study in general: Clinical and demographic metadata were provided uncurated, with the amount varying by source and participant.

The immunoSEQ Assay, a bias-controlled multiplex PCR, was used to amplify TCRbeta CDR3 regions from genomic DNA. In the original analysis: Nucleated cell counts per sample were estimated from amplification of reference gene primers within the assay. Sequence reads were collapsed and filtered to measure the absolute abundance of every unique TCRbeta CDR3 rearrangement. For each sample, productive Simpson clonality was calculated as the square root of Simpson's diversity index across productive rearrangements. In TCRdb, the immuneACCESS table is reduced to in-frame sequences with V and J assigned. These tables do not hold every clone; where another copy was compared, an unresolved V gene accounts for under half, and the others remain unexplained. The V and J calls and clone size are taken from that table; D and trimming were inferred from the DNA. The sample table contains about 310,000 clones; only one count was recorded for almost 90% of them. Around 0.93% of the sample is held by the ten biggest clonotypes.

Taken from the germline V gene, the CDR1 and CDR2 loops are SGHRS and YFSETQ. The CDR3 covers 14 residues, taking in both the cysteine and the phenylalanine. Only the CDR3 DNA stays, 42 bases, in frame from base 1. V is pruned by 0 bases and J by 8 bases, leaving 7 bases of the junction without a gene match. At one collaborating source in Seattle, patients were enrolled during active infection and were followed longitudinally through the course of disease. Collaborating institutions collected whole blood in K2EDTA tubes following their own protocols. For TCRbeta analysis, collaborator samples were shipped as frozen whole blood, as isolated PBMCs, or as DNA extracted from either sample type.

The chain uses TRBV5-1 and TRBJ1-2; the central 7 bases match TRBD1. Sequencing was performed on peripheral blood. The receptor was isolated from a middle-aged woman with COVID-19, enrolled during active disease. The CDR3 loop reads CASSLERGQGGYTF. The DNA sequence reads TGCGCCAGCAGCTTGGAGAGGGGGCAGGGAGGCTACACCTTC.